This T cell receptor beta chain was recovered during a study of T cells in women clearing cervical HPV infection. TCRdb's table, derived via immunoSEQ multiplex PCR, lists solely in-frame clones and lacks some. The sample data list 25,000 to 35,000 clones. Concerning this clone: The missing CDR3 end, 3 residues past where the read stops, is filled in from the germline J gene.

The length of the CDR3 is 16 residues. The V gene end was trimmed by 4 bases and the J gene end by 0 bases; junction bases not matched to a gene: 7. CDR1 is MNHEY, CDR2 SMNVEV, per germline (reference sequence). V usage is TRBV27 and J usage is TRBJ2-7, with 9 bases identical to TRBD2. The TCR comes from a woman aged 18 to 75 with a cervical HPV16 infection that either progressed to CIN3+ or cleared (not recorded which). Sequences were obtained from blood buffy coat. CDR3 DNA (partial): TGTGCCAGCAGTTGGTCTAGCGGGGACAGCTCCTACGAG. It is translated as CASSWSSGDSSYE. The whole CDR3 reads CASSWSSGDSSYEQYF.